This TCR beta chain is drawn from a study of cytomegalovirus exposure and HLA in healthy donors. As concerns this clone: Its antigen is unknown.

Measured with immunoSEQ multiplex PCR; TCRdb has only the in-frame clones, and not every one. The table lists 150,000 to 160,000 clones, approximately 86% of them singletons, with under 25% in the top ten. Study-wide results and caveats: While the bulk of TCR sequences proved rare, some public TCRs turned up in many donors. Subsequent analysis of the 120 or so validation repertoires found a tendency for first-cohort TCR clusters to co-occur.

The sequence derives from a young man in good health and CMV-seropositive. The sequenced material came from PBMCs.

CDR3: CASRRDSNTGELFF. In DNA, the CDR3 is TGTGCCAGCAGACGGGACTCCAACACCGGGGAGCTGTTTTTT. This chain links TRBV2 with TRBJ2-2, with D possibly TRBD2 on 6 matching bases. CDR3 length equals 14 residues. Germline V gene sequence: CDR1 SNHLY, CDR2 FYNNEI. The V end was cut by 6 bases, the J end by 2 bases, with 10 bases between.